Below, one T cell receptor beta chain is given with its context. Recruits, aged roughly 18 to 95 years, lived in 20 to 30 US areas. Either two negative PCRs, clearance, or symptom resolution qualified Cohort 3 donors as recovered. Original analysis: For nucleated cells, counts were estimated from reference gene primer amplification. Repertoires were generated with immunoSEQ multiplex PCR, while TCRdb's copy carries only in-frame clones and drops some. The V and J calls and clone size come from that table; D and trimming were worked out from the DNA. The sample has some 320,000 clones; roughly nine tenths are singletons. The source of the sample is a study of blood T cell repertoires in COVID-19. Study-level information: COVID-19 samples from acute and convalescent phases originated in the United States, Italy and Spain.

The source of this sequence is a man in his sixties who had recovered from COVID-19. Sequenced material: PBMCs or T cells enriched from blood (not recorded which).

The CDR3 bases are TGTGCCAGCGCCGGGACTAGCGGGGGGCTTTCCTACAATGAGCAGTTCTTC. It encodes CASAGTSGGLSYNEQFF. V gene TRBV7-9 combines with J gene TRBJ2-1; 15 bases agree with TRBD2. CDR1 is SEHNR, CDR2 FQNEAQ, per germline (reference sequence). Trimming cost V 8 bases and J 1 base; bases outside gene matches: 6. This CDR3 region has 17 residues.